One TCR beta chain is described in this entry. This clonotype showed up many times. There is no known antigen for this receptor. No clone much larger than this one lies a single base away; base qualities are absent. Ophthalmopathy patients had moderately to severely active disease, Clinical Activity Score of at least 3, NOSPECS grade of at least 4, and duration under 3 months. Any patient with an uncontrolled infection, another autoimmune disease, pregnancy or lactation was excluded. Clinical symptoms, serum thyroxine and TRAb, thyroid ultrasound, and orbital computed tomography formed the basis for the diagnoses. PBMCs were isolated from 8 to 10 ml of fresh peripheral blood by Ficoll-Paque density gradient centrifugation. Total RNA was extracted with Trizol reagent, and quality was checked on an Agilent 2100 Bioanalyzer. The data originate from a study of T cells in Graves' hyperthyroidism and ophthalmopathy (dated by TCRdb to between 2018 and 2021). As for the study more broadly: Peripheral blood samples were taken at initial diagnosis, before any treatment was given. To identify TCR V-J signatures that set the groups apart, the researchers used a discovery cohort of 100 or so patients, made up of 40 to 45 with Graves' ophthalmopathy and approximately 57 with stable Graves' hyperthyroidism. An independent validation cohort of around 19 hyperthyroidism patients and about 15 patients who later progressed to ophthalmopathy tested prospective prediction of ophthalmopathy. The 100 or so discovery patients were randomly split 7:3 into training and test sets. Thyroid tissue and blood T-cell repertoires from six Graves' hyperthyroidism patients were also compared in the study. After sampling, hyperthyroidism patients received methimazole starting at 30 mg daily, and ophthalmopathy patients received high-dose intravenous methylprednisolone. TCR Vbeta CDR3 sequencing of some 140 peripheral blood samples (43 ophthalmopathy, some 75 hyperthyroidism and approximately 17 progressor patients) is reported in the paper. Overall study outcomes, separate from this receptor: A model built on a 13 V-J signature distinguished ophthalmopathy from stable hyperthyroidism, reaching approximately 89% sensitivity and under 84% specificity in cross-validation and 80%/75% in testing. Most expanded thyroid clonotypes (frequency above 0.001) were also detected in blood, a finding suggesting that blood repertoires may reflect thyroid immune responses. In validation, the model predicted progression to ophthalmopathy with around 71% sensitivity and approximately 78% specificity, a median of 6.5 months before onset. No statistical method was used to set the sample size in advance, and investigators knew the group allocation.

The CDR3 has 14 amino acids, counting the end cysteine and phenylalanine. Left in the record is the CDR3 DNA by itself, 42 bases read in frame from the first base. Reading the germline V gene (reference sequence) gives CDR1 SEHNR and CDR2 FQNEAQ. V trim: 3 bases; J trim: 6 bases; unmatched bases: 6. The TCR beta CDR3 regions were amplified from the RNA transcripts. The first round of RT-PCR for the TCR CDR3 was performed with the HTBI primer set and the Qiagen OneStep RT-PCR kit. A second multiplex PCR round built the libraries, followed by size selection and purification. Libraries were sequenced paired-end with 100 bp reads on an Illumina HiSeq2000. The authors' pipeline ran thus. SOAPnuke was used to process the raw data, removing reads that contained adapters or uncalled bases, had a mean Phred below 15, or lacked an exact match to the constant primer or identifier. High-quality paired reads were merged with COPE v1.2.5, and unique nucleotide sequences were defined as clonotypes. MiTCR v1.1 was used to align the clonotypes against IMGT TRBV, TRBD and TRBJ reference segments. The analysis included only V-J combinations with a frequency above 0.0001, which together covered 99% to 99.2% of the repertoires. The TCS score was defined as F50 (clonal expansion) divided by E x V (chaos), with BLOSUM62-based TCRdist calculated between CDR3 peptides within each V-J. Welch's t-statistics and random forest reduced 514 V-J features to 10 to 15, which were used in a naive Bayes classifier (R e1071). Starting from the raw public reads, TCRdb applied fastp trimming at Q25, assembled clones with MiXCR and retained in-frame beta chains. When rows share a CDR3 protein, they turn into one entry using the most common DNA and genes. The V and J calls shown here were made by TCRdb, not taken from the authors' results. This sample is represented by about 640,000 distinct CDR3 sequences; less than 25% of them were singletons. The ten biggest clones cover 34% of the sample.

The TCR originated in a man aged 25 to 40 with Graves' ophthalmopathy. Material for sequencing was blood. The chain is made from TRBV7-9 and TRBJ2-7; TRBD1 aligns with 9 central bases. The nucleotide sequence reads as follows: TGTGCCAGCAGCTTTTCACAGGGGGCTCGCGAGCAGTACTTC. Its protein reads: CASSFSQGAREQYF.